These 21 T cell receptor beta chains were all obtained from the same sample, sequenced in a study. TCRdb recomputed calls from the RT-PCR reads with MiXCR, one row per CDR3 protein. In the table there are approximately 720,000 distinct CDR3 sequences, about 14% of which are singletons. What was sequenced was memory CD4+ T cells from blood. These receptor sequences come from a female donor in good health, serving as a healthy control.

The table lists this clonotype with many counts. The J gene is TRBJ2-4, the V gene TRBV28; D is possibly TRBD2 (5 bases). Germline V gives CDR1 MDHEN, CDR2 SYDVKM. The CDR3 is 14 residues long. V was clipped by 4 bases and J by 7 bases, with 14 bases between them. DNA for the CDR3: TGTGCCAGCAGTTCCAACCCACTAGGGAACATTCAGTACTTC. Translating gives CASSSNPLGNIQYF.

This clonotype was observed many times. The chain has TRBV12-3 or TRBV12-4 and TRBJ1-5; D is unclear. The CDR3 spans 12 residues. The V gene lost 4 bases and the J gene lost 4 bases, with 5 bases spanning the gap. The DNA for the CDR3 is TGTGCCAGCAGTTCTCAAAATCAGCCCCAGCATTTT. It is translated as CASSSQNQPQHF.

The sample holds many counts of this clonotype. J is TRBJ2-5 and V is TRBV9; D call uncertain. Trimming shortened V by 1 base and J by 4 bases, and 8 bases separated the two germline ends. The CDR3 contains 13 residues. Looked up from germline, CDR1 is SGDLS and CDR2 is YYNGEE. In DNA, the CDR3 is TGTGCCAGCAGCGTATCAAGTGGAGAGACCCAGTACTTC. Its translation: CASSVSSGETQYF.

This clonotype was observed a handful of times. The J gene is TRBJ1-5, the V gene TRBV6-2 or TRBV6-3; 7 bases line up with TRBD1. The trim removed 3 bases at V and 2 bases at J, leaving 10 bases unmatched. This CDR3 contains 17 residues. From germline, CDR1 is MNHEY and CDR2 SVGEGT. The CDR3 region has the DNA TGTGCCAGCAGTTATCAACCAACAGGGGCTCGCAATCAGCCCCAGCATTTT. Translation: CASSYQPTGARNQPQHF.

V gene TRBV7-2 combines with J gene TRBJ1-1, with TRBD1 matching 7 bases. There are 13 residues in the CDR3. The V and J ends lost 4 bases and 4 bases, in that order; junction bases with no gene match: 3. CDR1 and CDR2 from the germline V gene are SGHTA and FQGNSA. CDR3 sequence: CASSYNRGTEAFF. The CDR3 DNA reads TGTGCCAGCAGCTATAACAGGGGCACTGAAGCTTTCTTT.

The chain recombines TRBV20-1 with TRBJ1-1, with D perhaps matching TRBD1 (6 bases). The CDR3 has 15 amino acids. Trimming pared 1 base from V and 0 bases from J, leaving 12 bases between. The germline gives CDR1 DFQATT, CDR2 SNEGSKA (reference sequence). Here the CDR3 reads CSARAGARMNTEAFF. The CDR3, as DNA: TGCAGTGCTAGAGCGGGGGCTCGTATGAACACTGAAGCTTTCTTT.

This clonotype was picked up a small number of times. The chain carries TRBV12-3 or TRBV12-4 and TRBJ1-5, with 7 bases fitting TRBD1. CDR3 length: 19 residues. The ends lost 5 bases at V and 0 bases at J; junction bases unmatched: 16. This chain's CDR3 is CASSQGTAPSFYSNQPQHF. The CDR3 DNA follows: TGTGCCAGCAGTCAAGGGACAGCCCCGTCATTCTATAGCAATCAGCCCCAGCATTTT.

The chain links TRBV20-1 to TRBJ1-2; 9 bases match TRBD1. Germline V gives CDR1 DFQATT, CDR2 SNEGSKA (reference sequence). The junction had 13 bases not matched to a gene; V was cut back by 6 bases and J by 8 bases. This CDR3 has 14 amino acids. The DNA for the CDR3 is TGCAGTGCCCAAACTACGGGACAGGGTGGAGGCTACACCTTC. Translated, it gives CSAQTTGQGGGYTF.

This clonotype was picked up many times. The chain has TRBV5-1 and TRBJ2-3; 12 bases map to TRBD2. The CDR3 contains 17 residues. V was pared by 4 bases and J by 2 bases, with 8 bases of the junction left unmatched. The V gene's germline CDR1 is SGHRS and CDR2 YFSETQ. In DNA form, the CDR3 reads TGCGCCAGCAGCCCCGGGACTAGCGGGTTTCCCACAGATACGCAGTATTTT. It specifies CASSPGTSGFPTDTQYF.

This clonotype was observed a handful of times. The chain recombines TRBV11-2 with TRBJ1-4; D is unresolved. V was cut by 2 bases and J by 4 bases, with 17 bases left in between. Per germline, CDR1 SGHAT and CDR2 FQNNGV. This CDR3 is 17 amino acids long. CDR3 nucleotide sequence: TGTGCCAGCAGCTTAATTGGCGGGCAGACTTTTAATGAAAAACTGTTTTTT. Amino acids: CASSLIGGQTFNEKLFF.

This clonotype turned up a few times. The chain recombines TRBV18 with TRBJ1-6, with 9 bases fitting TRBD1. This CDR3 spans 14 amino acids. The V gene end was trimmed by 3 bases and the J gene end by 8 bases; junction bases not matched to a gene: 2. Germline values: CDR1 KGHSH, CDR2 LQKENI. For the CDR3, the DNA is TGTGCCAGCTCACCGGGGACAGGGCATTCACCCCTCCACTTT. Translated: CASSPGTGHSPLHF.

CDR3 sequence reads: CASSDPPGTNTGELFF. CDR3 nucleotides: TGTGCCAGCAGTGACCCGCCAGGGACGAACACCGGGGAGCTGTTTTTT. The V gene is TRBV6-1, the J gene TRBJ2-2, with D maybe TRBD1 (5 bases). The CDR3 totals 16 residues. V lost 3 bases to trimming and J lost 0 bases, with 11 bases between them. The germline gives CDR1 MNHNS, CDR2 SASEGT.

This clonotype was detected a few times. The chain combines TRBV11-2 with TRBJ2-5, with TRBD2 matching 7 bases. CDR3 length: 16 amino acids. Germline CDR1 is SGHAT and CDR2 is FQNNGV. V gave up 1 base and J gave up 8 bases; unmatched junction bases: 13. This CDR3 reads CASSLVGDSPGGTQYF. Here the CDR3 DNA reads TGTGCCAGCAGCTTAGTTGGGGACTCCCCGGGAGGAACCCAGTACTTC.

This clonotype was detected ten times or more. The rearrangement joins TRBV6-2 or TRBV6-3 to TRBJ2-6, with no clear D. Germline V gives CDR1 MNHEY, CDR2 SVGEGT. The CDR3 contains 16 residues. V lost 6 bases and J 4 bases, leaving 16 bases between the germline ends. DNA of the CDR3: TGTGCCAGCAGCGTCGGTAGGGCGGCGGGGGCCAACGTCCTGACTTTC. Translating gives CASSVGRAAGANVLTF.

The chain couples TRBV3-1 to TRBJ2-2; TRBD2 is a possible D gene (6 bases). Germline-derived CDR1 and CDR2 are LGHDT and YNNKEL (reference sequence). CDR3 length equals 15 residues. Trimming cost V 1 base and J 5 bases, with 11 bases left between them. CDR3: CASSQAGDGTGELFF. CDR3 bases: TGTGCCAGCAGCCAAGCGGGAGACGGAACCGGGGAGCTGTTTTTT.

The gene calls are TRBV6-6 and TRBJ1-6, with D maybe TRBD1 (6 bases). The CDR3 extends over 15 amino acids. Deletions cut 7 bases from V and 7 bases from J, with 17 bases between. CDR1 MNHNY and CDR2 SVGAGI come from the germline V gene (reference sequence). The CDR3 sequence is CASTTLGGGNSPLHF. CDR3 DNA sequence: TGTGCCAGCACCACTCTAGGGGGAGGCAATTCACCCCTCCACTTT.

This clonotype was counted only a few times. V usage is TRBV20-1 and J usage is TRBJ2-1; TRBD2 matches 7 bases. Germline CDR1 and CDR2: DFQATT and SNEGSKA (reference sequence). J gave up 12 bases and V 6 bases, and 8 bases lay outside the gene matches. The CDR3 is made up of 11 amino acids. This CDR3 is CSASRRGRQFF. The CDR3 region has the DNA TGCAGTGCCAGCAGGCGCGGGAGGCAGTTCTTC.

This chain uses TRBV11-2 with TRBJ2-1; 8 bases map to TRBD2. This CDR3 is built from 16 residues. The V segment lost 5 bases and the J segment 0 bases; nucleotides outside the gene matches: 6. From germline, CDR1 is SGHAT and CDR2 FQNNGV. CDR3 sequence (DNA): TGTGCCAGCAGCGGAGGTAGCGGGACCTCCTACAATGAGCAGTTCTTC. This codes for CASSGGSGTSYNEQFF.

This chain links TRBV7-2 with TRBJ1-3, with 8 bases aligning to TRBD1. The CDR3 loop spans 16 amino acids. Germline loops: CDR1 SGHTA, CDR2 FQGNSA. V lost 1 base and J lost 3; bases outside the gene matches: 5. This CDR3 is CASSLVAGGGGNTIYF. In nucleotides, the CDR3 is TGTGCCAGCAGCTTAGTAGCAGGGGGCGGTGGAAACACCATATATTTT.

The J gene is TRBJ2-1, the V gene TRBV7-9, with D hard to call. The CDR3 contains 14 residues. The ends were cut back, 0 bases at V and 9 bases at J, with 12 bases in the middle. From germline, CDR1 is SEHNR and CDR2 FQNEAQ (reference sequence). For the CDR3, the DNA is TGTGCCAGCAGCTTAGCTATCAAATCATTTGAGCAGTTCTTC. As protein: CASSLAIKSFEQFF.

V usage is TRBV12-3 or TRBV12-4 and J usage is TRBJ1-2, with TRBD1 as a possible D gene (5 bases). CDR3 length: 14 amino acids. With 7 bases removed from V and 4 bases from J, the gap between germline ends came to 16 bases. Here the CDR3 DNA reads TGTGCCAGCACCAAACTGGGACTGAGCTATGGCTACACCTTC. As protein: CASTKLGLSYGYTF.